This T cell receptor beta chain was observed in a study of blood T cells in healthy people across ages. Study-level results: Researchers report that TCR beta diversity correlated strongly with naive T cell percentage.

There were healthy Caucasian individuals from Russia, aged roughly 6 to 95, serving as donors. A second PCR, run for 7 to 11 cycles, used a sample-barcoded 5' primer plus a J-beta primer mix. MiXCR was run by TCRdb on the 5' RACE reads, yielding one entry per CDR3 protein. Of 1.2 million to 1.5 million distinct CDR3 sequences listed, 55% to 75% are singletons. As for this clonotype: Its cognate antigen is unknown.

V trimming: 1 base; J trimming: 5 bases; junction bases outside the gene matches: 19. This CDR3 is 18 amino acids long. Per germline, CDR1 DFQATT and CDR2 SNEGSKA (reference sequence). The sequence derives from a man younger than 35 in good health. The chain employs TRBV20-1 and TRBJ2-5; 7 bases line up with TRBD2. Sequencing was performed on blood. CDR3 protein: CSARGFSHGGSPWETQYF. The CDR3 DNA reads TGCAGTGCTAGAGGCTTTTCTCACGGGGGGTCACCTTGGGAGACCCAGTACTTC.